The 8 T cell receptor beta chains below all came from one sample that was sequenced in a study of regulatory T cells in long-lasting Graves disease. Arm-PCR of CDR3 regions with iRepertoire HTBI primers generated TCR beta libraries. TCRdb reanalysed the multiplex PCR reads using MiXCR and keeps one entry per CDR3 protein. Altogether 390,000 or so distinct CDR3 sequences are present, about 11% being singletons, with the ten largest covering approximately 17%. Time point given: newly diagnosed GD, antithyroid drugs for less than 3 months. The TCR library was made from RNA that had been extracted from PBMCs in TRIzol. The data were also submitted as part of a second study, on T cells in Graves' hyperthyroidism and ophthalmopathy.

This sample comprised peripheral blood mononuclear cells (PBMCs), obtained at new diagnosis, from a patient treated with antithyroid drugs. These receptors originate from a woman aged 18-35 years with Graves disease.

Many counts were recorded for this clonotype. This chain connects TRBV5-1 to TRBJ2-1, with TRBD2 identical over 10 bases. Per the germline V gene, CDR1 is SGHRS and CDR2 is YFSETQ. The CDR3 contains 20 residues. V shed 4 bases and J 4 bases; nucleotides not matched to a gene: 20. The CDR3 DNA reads TGCGCCAGCAGCGGATACCGGACTAGCGGCCCGCTTTACCATTACAATGAGCAGTTCTTC. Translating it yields CASSGYRTSGPLYHYNEQFF.

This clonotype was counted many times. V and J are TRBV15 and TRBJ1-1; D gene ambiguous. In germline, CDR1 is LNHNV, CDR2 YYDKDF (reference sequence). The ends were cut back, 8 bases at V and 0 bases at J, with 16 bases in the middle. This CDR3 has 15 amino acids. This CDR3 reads CATHNVETLNTEAFF. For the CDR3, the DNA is TGTGCCACCCATAATGTTGAGACCTTGAACACTGAAGCTTTCTTT.

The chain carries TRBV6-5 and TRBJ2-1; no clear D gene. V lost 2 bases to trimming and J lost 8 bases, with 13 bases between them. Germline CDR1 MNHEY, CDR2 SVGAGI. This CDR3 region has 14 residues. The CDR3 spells CASSYPARSHEQFF. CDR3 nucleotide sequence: TGTGCCAGCAGTTACCCCGCGAGGTCGCATGAGCAGTTCTTC.

CDR3 sequence: CASSPDRARSYEQYF. CDR3 DNA sequence: TGTGCCAGCAGCCCTGACAGGGCCAGATCCTACGAGCAGTACTTC. The chain links TRBV6-1 to TRBJ2-7, with 7 bases matching TRBD1. J lost 1 base, V lost 6 bases, and 9 bases had no gene match. This CDR3 has 15 residues. Germline V lookup: CDR1 MNHNS, CDR2 SASEGT.

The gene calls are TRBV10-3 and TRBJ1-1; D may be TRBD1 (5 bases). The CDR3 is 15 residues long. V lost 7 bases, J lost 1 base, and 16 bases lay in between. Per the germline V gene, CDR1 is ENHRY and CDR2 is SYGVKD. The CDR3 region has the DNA TGTGCCATCACCTCCCGGGGAGGGGCGAACACTGAAGCTTTCTTT. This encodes CAITSRGGANTEAFF.

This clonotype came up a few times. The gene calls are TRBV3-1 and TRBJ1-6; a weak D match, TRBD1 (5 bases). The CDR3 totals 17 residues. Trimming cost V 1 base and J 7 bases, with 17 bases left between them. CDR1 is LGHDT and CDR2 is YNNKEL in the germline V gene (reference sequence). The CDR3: CASSQAGPFLWNSPLHF. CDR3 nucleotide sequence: TGTGCCAGCAGCCAAGCAGGGCCCTTTCTGTGGAATTCACCCCTCCACTTT.

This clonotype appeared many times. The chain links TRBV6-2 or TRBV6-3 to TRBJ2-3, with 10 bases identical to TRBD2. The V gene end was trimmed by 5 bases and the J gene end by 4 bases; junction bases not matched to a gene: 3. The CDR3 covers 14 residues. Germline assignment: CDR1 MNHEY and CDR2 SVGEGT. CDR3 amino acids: CASSLAGASDTQYF. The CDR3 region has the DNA TGTGCCAGCAGTCTAGCGGGGGCATCAGATACGCAGTATTTT.

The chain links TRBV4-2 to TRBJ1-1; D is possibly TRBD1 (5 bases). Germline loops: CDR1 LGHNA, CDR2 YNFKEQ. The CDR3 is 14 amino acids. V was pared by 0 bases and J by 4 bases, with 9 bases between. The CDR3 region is CASSQDRVGTEAFF. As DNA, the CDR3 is TGTGCCAGCAGCCAAGACAGGGTGGGCACTGAAGCTTTCTTT.